The 2 T cell receptor beta chains reported below all come from one sample, sequenced in a study of T cell clonality in common variable immunodeficiency. Assay: immunoSEQ multiplex PCR; the TCRdb copy retains only in-frame clones and omits some. Observed in the sample are tens of thousands of clones, none of them singletons. Input material: peripheral blood mononuclear cells. These receptors were obtained from a person aged 18 to 75 in good health.

This clone came up many times. The read gets to within 3 residues of the CDR3 end, and the germline J gene fills in the rest. This chain joins TRBV7-3 and TRBJ2-3; 12 positions agree with TRBD2. The CDR3 sequence is 18 residues long. Germline V lookup: CDR1 SGHTA, CDR2 FQGTGA. Unmatched junction bases numbered 9, after V lost 1 base and J lost 4 bases. The sequenced CDR3 bases are TGTGCCAGCAGCTTAAGGGGGCTAGCGGGAGGGCCGGCAGATACG. Its translation is CASSLRGLAGGPADT. The full CDR3 is CASSLRGLAGGPADTQYF.

This clone was detected ten times or more. The CDR3 goes on 3 residues after the read ends, and that part is filled in from the germline J gene. This rearrangement joins TRBV27 to TRBJ2-3, with 9 bases matching TRBD2. CDR3 length: 15 amino acids. The germline V gene has CDR1 MNHEY and CDR2 SMNVEV (reference sequence). V lost 2 bases, J lost 5 bases, and 5 bases stayed unmatched. CDR3 region: CASSLSLAGRDTQYF. CDR3 DNA (partial): TGTGCCAGCAGTTTAAGTCTAGCGGGACGAGATACG.